Shown below are 6 T cell receptor beta chains from a single sample sequenced in a study of graft-versus-host responses after intestinal transplantation. This table comes from immunoSEQ multiplex PCR, and its TCRdb copy is limited to in-frame clones, with some not included. This table has 95,000 to 100,000 clones, roughly 86% appearing once. The sequencing here drew on PBMCs, taken 255 days after intestinal transplant. The source is a human patient who received an intestinal transplant, so some T cells may come from the graft donor.

This chain links TRBV4-2 with TRBJ1-6, with D unclear. CDR1 and CDR2 from the germline V gene are LGHNA and YNFKEQ. The V end lost 0 bases, the J end lost 0 bases, and 12 bases lay between the germline ends. The length of the CDR3 is 18 residues. CDR3 region: CASSQENQLGSYNSPLHF. CDR3 in DNA: TGTGCCAGCAGCCAAGAAAATCAACTTGGCTCCTATAATTCACCCCTCCACTTT.

The table lists this clone with a count of one. The genes are TRBV15 and TRBJ2-7; D is perhaps TRBD1 (6 bases). Trimming took off 3 bases at V and 3 bases at J, with 12 bases between the two ends. This CDR3 has 14 residues. Germline loops: CDR1 LNHNV, CDR2 YYDKDF (reference sequence). CDR3 sequence (DNA): TGTGCCACCAGCAGGGAAGGGGGTTTCTACGAGCAGTACTTC. Translating it yields CATSREGGFYEQYF.

J is TRBJ2-2 and V is TRBV6-4, with unresolved D. The germline V gene has CDR1 MRHNA and CDR2 SNTAGT. The CDR3 has 15 residues. V was clipped by 0 bases and J by 2 bases, with 7 bases between them. CDR3 sequence reads: CASSDSTQNTGELFF. The CDR3 DNA follows: TGTGCCAGCAGTGACTCGACCCAAAACACCGGGGAGCTGTTTTTT.

The chain is built from TRBV6-1 and TRBJ2-7; no reliable D call. From germline, CDR1 is MNHNS and CDR2 SASEGT. There are 13 residues in the CDR3. The V gene lost 2 bases and the J gene lost 6 bases, with 11 bases spanning the gap. The CDR3 DNA sequence: TGTGCCAGCAGTGAACTGGGTAGGCTCGAGCAGTACTTC. Translated, it gives CASSELGRLEQYF.

In this sample, this clone turned up once. The rearrangement uses TRBV27 and TRBJ2-3, with no clear D. CDR3 length: 15 residues. The V gene lost 2 bases and the J gene lost 4 bases, with 13 bases spanning the gap. CDR1 and CDR2 from the germline V gene are MNHEY and SMNVEV (reference sequence). The CDR3 sequence: CASSLGAGSADTQYF. The CDR3 coding sequence is TGTGCCAGCAGTTTAGGAGCTGGTTCCGCAGATACGCAGTATTTT.

This chain connects TRBV15 to TRBJ2-3; perhaps TRBD2 as D (7 bases). CDR1 and CDR2 (germline): LNHNV, YYDKDF (reference sequence). The CDR3 length is 15 residues. V was trimmed by 0 bases and J by 4 bases, leaving 11 bases between them. CDR3 amino acids: CATSRDIGGPDTQYF. The DNA for the CDR3 is TGTGCCACCAGCAGAGATATCGGGGGGCCAGATACGCAGTATTTT.